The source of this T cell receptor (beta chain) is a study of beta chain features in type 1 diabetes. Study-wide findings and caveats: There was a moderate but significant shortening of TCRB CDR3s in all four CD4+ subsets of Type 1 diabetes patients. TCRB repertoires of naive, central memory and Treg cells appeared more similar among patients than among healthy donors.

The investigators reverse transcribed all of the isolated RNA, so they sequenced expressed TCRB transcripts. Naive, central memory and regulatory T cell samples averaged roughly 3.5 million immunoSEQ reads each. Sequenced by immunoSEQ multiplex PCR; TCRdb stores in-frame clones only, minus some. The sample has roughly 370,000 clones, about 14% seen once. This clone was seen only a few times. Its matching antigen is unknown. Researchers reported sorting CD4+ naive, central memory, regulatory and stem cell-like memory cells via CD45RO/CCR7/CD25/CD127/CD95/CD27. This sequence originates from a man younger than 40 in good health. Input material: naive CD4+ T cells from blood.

This CDR3 is CASSPGREWRNTIYF. CDR3 DNA sequence: TGTGCCAGCTCACCAGGTCGGGAATGGCGAAACACCATATATTTT. The V and J genes are TRBV18 and TRBJ1-3; D remains ambiguous. CDR3 length equals 15 residues. Trimming left V 2 bases short and J 5 bases short, with 13 bases between. The germline CDR1 and CDR2 sequences are KGHSH and LQKENI.